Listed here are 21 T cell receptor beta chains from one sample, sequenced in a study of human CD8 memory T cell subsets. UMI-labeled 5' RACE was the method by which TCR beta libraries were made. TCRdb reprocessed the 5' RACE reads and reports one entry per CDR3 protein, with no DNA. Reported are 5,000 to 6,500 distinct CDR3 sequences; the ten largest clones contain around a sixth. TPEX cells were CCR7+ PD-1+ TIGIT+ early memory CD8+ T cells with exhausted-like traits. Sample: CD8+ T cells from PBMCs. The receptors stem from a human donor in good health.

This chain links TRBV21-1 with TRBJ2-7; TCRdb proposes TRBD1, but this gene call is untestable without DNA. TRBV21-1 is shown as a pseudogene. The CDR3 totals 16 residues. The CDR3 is CASSTQRGPGPEGEYF.

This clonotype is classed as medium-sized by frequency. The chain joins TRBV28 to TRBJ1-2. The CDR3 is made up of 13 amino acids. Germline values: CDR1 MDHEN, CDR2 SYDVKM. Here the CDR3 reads CASSFFDLDGYTF.

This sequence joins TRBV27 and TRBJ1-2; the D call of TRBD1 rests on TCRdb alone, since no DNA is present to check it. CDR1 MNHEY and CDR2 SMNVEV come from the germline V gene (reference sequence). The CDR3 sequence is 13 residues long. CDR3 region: CASSLQDSYGYTF.

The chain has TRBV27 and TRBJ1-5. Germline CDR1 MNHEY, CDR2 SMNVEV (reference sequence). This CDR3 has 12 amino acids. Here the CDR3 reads CASSPSNQPQHF.

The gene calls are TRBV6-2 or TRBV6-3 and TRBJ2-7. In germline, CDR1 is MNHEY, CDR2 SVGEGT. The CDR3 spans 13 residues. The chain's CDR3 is CAIETASSYEQYF.

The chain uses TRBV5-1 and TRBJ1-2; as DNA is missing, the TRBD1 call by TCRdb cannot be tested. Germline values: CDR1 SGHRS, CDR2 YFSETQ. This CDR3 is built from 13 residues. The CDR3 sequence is CASSLGQGADYTF.

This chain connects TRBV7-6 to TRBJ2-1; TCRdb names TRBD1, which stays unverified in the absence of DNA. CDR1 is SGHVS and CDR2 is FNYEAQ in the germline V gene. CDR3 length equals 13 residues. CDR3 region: CASSLRGASEQFF.

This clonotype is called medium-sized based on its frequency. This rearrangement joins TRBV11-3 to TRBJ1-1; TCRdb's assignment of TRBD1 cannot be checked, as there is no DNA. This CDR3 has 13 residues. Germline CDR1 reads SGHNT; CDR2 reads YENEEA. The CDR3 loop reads CASSLEGGHKAFF.

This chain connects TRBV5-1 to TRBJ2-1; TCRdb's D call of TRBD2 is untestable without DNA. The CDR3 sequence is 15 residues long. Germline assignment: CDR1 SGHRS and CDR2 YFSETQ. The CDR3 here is CASSSTSGGTNEQFF.

CDR3 protein: CASSEGETQYF. The chain combines TRBV10-2 with TRBJ2-5. Germline CDR1 reads WSHSY; CDR2 reads SAAADI. The CDR3 is made up of 11 amino acids.

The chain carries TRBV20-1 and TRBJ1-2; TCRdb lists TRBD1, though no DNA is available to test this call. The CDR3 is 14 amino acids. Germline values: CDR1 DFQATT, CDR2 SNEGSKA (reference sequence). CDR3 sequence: CSAPPRGATYGYTF.

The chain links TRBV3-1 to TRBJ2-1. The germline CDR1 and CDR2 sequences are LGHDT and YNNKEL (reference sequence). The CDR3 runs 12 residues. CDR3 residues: CASSQAYNEQFF.

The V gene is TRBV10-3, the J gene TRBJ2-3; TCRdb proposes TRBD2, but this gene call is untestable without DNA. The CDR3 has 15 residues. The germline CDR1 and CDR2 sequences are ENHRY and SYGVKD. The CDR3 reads CAIGGLAGDTDTQYF.

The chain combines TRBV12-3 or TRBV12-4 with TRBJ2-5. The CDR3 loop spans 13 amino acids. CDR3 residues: CASTLGSQETQYF.

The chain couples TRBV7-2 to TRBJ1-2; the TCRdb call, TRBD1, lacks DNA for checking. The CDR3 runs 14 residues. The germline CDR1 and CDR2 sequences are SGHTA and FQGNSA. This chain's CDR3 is CASSLQGADYGYTF.

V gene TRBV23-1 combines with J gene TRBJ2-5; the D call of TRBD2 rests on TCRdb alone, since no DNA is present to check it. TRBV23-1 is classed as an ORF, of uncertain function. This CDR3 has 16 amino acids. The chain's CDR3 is CASSQPGLANAETQYF.

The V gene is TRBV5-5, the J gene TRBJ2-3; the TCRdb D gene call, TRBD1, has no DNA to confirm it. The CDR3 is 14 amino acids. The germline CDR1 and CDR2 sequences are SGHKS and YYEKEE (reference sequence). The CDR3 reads CASSLRGDTDTQYF.

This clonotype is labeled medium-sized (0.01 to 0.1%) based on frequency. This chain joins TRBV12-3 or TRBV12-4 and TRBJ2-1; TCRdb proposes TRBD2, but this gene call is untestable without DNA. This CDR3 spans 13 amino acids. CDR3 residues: CASSPPEGEEQFF.

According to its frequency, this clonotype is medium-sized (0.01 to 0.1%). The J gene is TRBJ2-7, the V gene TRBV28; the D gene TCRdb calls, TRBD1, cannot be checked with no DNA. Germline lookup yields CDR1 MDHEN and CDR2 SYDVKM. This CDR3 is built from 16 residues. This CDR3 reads CASSQRAGGYSYEQYF.

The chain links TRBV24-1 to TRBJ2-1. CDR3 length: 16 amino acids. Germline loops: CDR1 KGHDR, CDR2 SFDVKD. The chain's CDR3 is CATSAGKGSSYNEQFF.

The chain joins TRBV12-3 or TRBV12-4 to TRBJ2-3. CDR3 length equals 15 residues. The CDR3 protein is CASSLIRASTDTQYF.